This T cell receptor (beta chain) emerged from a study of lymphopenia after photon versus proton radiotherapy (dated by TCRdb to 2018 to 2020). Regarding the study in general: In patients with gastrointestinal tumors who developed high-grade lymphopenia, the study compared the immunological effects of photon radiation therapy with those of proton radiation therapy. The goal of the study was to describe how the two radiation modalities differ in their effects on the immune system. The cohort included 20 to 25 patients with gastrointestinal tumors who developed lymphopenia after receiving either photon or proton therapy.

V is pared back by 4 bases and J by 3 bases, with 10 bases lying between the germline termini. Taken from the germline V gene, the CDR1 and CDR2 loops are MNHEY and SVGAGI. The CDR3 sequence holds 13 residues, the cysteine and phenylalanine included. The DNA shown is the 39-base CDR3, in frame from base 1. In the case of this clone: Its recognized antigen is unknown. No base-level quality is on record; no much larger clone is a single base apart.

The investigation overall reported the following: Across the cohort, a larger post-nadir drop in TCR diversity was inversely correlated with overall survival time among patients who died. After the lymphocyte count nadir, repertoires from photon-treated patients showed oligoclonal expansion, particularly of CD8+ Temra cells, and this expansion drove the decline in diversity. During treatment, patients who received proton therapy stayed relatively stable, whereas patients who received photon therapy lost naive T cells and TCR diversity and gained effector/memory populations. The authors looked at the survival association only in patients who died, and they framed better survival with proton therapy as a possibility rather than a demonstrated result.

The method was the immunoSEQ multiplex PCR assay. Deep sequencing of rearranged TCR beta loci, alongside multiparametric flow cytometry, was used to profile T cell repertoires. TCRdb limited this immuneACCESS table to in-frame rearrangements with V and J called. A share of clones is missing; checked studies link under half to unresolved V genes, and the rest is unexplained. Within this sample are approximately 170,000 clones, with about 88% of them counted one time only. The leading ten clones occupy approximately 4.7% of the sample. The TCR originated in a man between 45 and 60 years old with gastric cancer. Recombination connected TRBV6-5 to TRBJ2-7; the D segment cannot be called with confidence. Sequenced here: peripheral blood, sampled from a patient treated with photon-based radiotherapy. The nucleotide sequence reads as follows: TGTGCCAGCAGTTCCACGGACGTCTACGAGCAGTACTTC. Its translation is CASSSTDVYEQYF.